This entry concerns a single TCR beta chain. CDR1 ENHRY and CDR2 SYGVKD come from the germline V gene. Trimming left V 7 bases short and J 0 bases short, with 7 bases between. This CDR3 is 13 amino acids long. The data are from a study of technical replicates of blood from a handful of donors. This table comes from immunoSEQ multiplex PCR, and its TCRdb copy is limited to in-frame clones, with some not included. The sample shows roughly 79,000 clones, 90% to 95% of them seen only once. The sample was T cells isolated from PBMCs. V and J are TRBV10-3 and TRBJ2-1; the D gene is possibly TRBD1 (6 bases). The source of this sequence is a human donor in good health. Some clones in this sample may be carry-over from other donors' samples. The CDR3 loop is CAIMDSSYNEQFF. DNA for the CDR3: TGTGCCATCATGGACAGCTCCTACAATGAGCAGTTCTTC.